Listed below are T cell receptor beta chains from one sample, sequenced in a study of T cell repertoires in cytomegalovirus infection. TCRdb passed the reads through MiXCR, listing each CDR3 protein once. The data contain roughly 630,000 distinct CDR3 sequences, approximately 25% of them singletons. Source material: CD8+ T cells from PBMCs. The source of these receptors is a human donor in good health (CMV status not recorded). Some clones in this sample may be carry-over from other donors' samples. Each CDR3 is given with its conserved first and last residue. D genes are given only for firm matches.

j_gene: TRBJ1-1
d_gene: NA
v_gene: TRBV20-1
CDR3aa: CSARARDGAEAFF

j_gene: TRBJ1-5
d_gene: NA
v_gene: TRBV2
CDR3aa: CASSRQTNQPQHF

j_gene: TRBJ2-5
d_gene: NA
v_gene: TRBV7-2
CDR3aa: CASSTPGGIQETQYF

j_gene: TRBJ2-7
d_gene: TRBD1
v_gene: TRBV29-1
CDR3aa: CSGLTGVGLGEQYF

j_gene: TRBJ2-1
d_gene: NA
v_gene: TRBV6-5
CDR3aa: CASTQRGGSYNEQFF

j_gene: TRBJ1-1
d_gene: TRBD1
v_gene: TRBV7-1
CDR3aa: CASSGRTGKNTEAFF

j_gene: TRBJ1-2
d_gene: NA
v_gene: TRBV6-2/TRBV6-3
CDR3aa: CASTLQGLYGYTF

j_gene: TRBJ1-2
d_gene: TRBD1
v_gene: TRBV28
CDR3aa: CASRETGGDYGYTF

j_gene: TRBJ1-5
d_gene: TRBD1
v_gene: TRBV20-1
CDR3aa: CSARVQFQGANQPQHF

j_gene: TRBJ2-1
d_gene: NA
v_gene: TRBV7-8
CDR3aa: CASSFLADEQFF

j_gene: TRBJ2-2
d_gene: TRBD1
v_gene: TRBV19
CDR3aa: CASSMPGQTRVGTGELFF

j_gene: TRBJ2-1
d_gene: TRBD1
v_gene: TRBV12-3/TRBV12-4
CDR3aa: CASSFRHSGQASYNEQFF

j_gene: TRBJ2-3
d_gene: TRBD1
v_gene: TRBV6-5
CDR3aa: CASSWRQGFTDTQYF

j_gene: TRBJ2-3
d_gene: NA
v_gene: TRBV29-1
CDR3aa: CSVEDDTQYF

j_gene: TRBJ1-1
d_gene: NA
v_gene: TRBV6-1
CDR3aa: CASDGNTEAFF

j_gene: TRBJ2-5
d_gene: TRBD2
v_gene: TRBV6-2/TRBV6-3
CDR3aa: CASSYSLAGSYQETQYF

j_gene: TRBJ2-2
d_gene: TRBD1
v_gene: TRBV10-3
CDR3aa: CAIRDRESGELFF

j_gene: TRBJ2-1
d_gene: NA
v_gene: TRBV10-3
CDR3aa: CAAQTTGQDYNEQFF

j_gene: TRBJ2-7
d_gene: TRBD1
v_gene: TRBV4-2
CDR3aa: CASSQVIRDRETYEQYF

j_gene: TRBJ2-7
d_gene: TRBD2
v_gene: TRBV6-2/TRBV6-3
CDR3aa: CASRGLAGEEQYF

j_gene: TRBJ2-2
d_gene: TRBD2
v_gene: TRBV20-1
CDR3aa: CSASRGGDGVDTGELFF

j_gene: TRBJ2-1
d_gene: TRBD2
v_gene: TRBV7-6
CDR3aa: CASTLGAGPYNEQFF

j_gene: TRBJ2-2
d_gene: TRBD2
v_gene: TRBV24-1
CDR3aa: CATSDLRMTGGATGELFF

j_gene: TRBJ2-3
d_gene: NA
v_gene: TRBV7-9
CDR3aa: CASSLDGRSTQYF

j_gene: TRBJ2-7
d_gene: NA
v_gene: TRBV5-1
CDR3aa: CASSLVGEFDEQYF

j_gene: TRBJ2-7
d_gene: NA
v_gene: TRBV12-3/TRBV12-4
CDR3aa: CASSLEGEFYEQYF